The clone carrying this T cell receptor beta chain has a count of ten or more. Its antigen is not known. This entry is derived from a study of tumor-infiltrating lymphocytes in primary liver carcinoma. General observations from the study: Presence in all five tumor regions was observed for only about 7.5-24% of top clones.

CDR1 and CDR2 from the germline V gene are LGHNA and YNFKEQ. Trimming removed 0 bases from V and 4 bases from J, with 19 bases in between. This CDR3 is 18 amino acids long. Production of TCR beta cDNA used 400 to 600 ng total RNA together with a constant-region primer. Three nested multiplex PCR rounds of slightly modified ARM-PCR generated TCR beta libraries. TRBV1-TRBV30 forward primers paired with a C-beta reverse primer drove the first two PCR rounds, 10 cycles each. TCRdb reprocessed the multiplex PCR reads via MiXCR and lists one record per CDR3 protein. The sample holds 100,000 or so distinct CDR3 sequences, roughly 85% seen once. Total RNA and DNA came together from about 19-30 mg of bulk tissue without cell sorting.

The chain is built from TRBV4-2 and TRBJ2-1; TRBD2 is a possible D gene (6 bases). The clonotype comes from a man in his forties with primary liver carcinoma and hepatitis B virus infection. The sample taken for sequencing was liver tumor tissue from sampling region 3. The subset is: tumor region T3, left-lateral pole. The CDR3 sequence is CASSQDLVGEVGYNEQFF. The CDR3 DNA reads as TGTGCCAGCAGCCAAGATCTGGTGGGGGAGGTCGGATACAATGAGCAGTTCTTC.